Listed here are 18 T cell receptor beta chains from one sample, sequenced in a study of CD8 T cells in ankylosing spondylitis. Using its own MiXCR run on the 5' RACE reads, TCRdb lists one record per CDR3 protein. Of 35,000 to 50,000 distinct CDR3 sequences detected, less than 4% appear once; the ten largest clones hold approximately 3%. The specimen was blood, either unsorted or a sorted T cell fraction (not recorded which). The source of these receptors is a male donor with ankylosing spondylitis or in good health (not recorded which).

This clonotype was seen many times. The V and J genes are TRBV9 and TRBJ2-1; 11 positions agree with TRBD2. Germline CDR1 is SGDLS and CDR2 is YYNGEE. The CDR3 sequence is 16 residues long. V trimming: 3 bases; J trimming: 3 bases; junction bases outside the gene matches: 5. Here the CDR3 DNA reads TGTGCCAGCAGCGCCCTCGGGACTAGCGGCTACAATGAGCAGTTCTTC. The encoded protein is CASSALGTSGYNEQFF.

This clonotype was seen ten or more times. The gene calls are TRBV9 and TRBJ2-1; unclear D gene. The CDR3 covers 14 residues. Trimming left V 4 bases short and J 1 base short, with 9 bases between. Germline lookup yields CDR1 SGDLS and CDR2 YYNGEE. The CDR3 loop is CASSPRNSYNEQFF. CDR3 DNA: TGTGCCAGCAGCCCCCGGAATTCCTACAATGAGCAGTTCTTC. The full variable domain, in which reference TRBV9 and TRBJ2-1 provide the parts outside the CDR3, is DSGVTQTPKHLITATGQRVTLRCSPRSGDLSVYWYQQSLDQGLQFLIQYYNGEERAKGNILERFSAQQFPDLHSELNLSSLELGDSALYFCASSPRNSYNEQFFGPGTRLTVL.

This clonotype was recorded at least ten times. The chain couples TRBV9 to TRBJ2-3; 8 bases are shared with TRBD2. This CDR3 is 16 amino acids long. Germline V gene data show CDR1 as SGDLS and CDR2 as YYNGEE. Losses at the gene ends were 4 bases for V and 1 base for J; bases not matched to a gene: 8. Written as DNA, the CDR3 is TGTGCCAGCAGCTTCACAGCGGGAGTCGGCACAGATACGCAGTATTTT. Its protein is CASSFTAGVGTDTQYF. Combining the CDR3 with reference TRBV9 and TRBJ2-3 gives the whole variable domain DSGVTQTPKHLITATGQRVTLRCSPRSGDLSVYWYQQSLDQGLQFLIQYYNGEERAKGNILERFSAQQFPDLHSELNLSSLELGDSALYFCASSFTAGVGTDTQYFGPGTRLTVL.

At least ten counts were recorded for this clonotype. The rearrangement links TRBV9 to TRBJ2-5, with a tentative D call TRBD2 (5 bases). CDR3 length equals 13 residues. Trimming removed 4 bases at V and 5 bases at J, with 12 bases between. The germline V gene has CDR1 SGDLS and CDR2 YYNGEE. CDR3 nucleotide sequence: TGTGCCAGCAGCAAGATCGGGGAGGAGACCCAGTACTTC. Translated, it gives CASSKIGEETQYF.

This clonotype has a count of ten or more. The gene calls are TRBV9 and TRBJ2-1; TRBD1 or TRBD2 may be the D gene (5 bases each). The germline gives CDR1 SGDLS, CDR2 YYNGEE. V lost 3 bases to trimming and J lost 4 bases, with 14 bases between them. This CDR3 has 15 amino acids. The CDR3 spells CASSARDGLYNEQFF. In DNA, the CDR3 is TGTGCCAGCAGCGCCCGGGACGGACTTTACAATGAGCAGTTCTTC.

This clonotype has a handful of counts. V is TRBV9 and J is TRBJ2-3, with 10 positions matching TRBD2. CDR3 size: 16 residues. Germline assignment: CDR1 SGDLS and CDR2 YYNGEE. The V segment lost 2 bases and the J segment 3 bases; nucleotides outside the gene matches: 6. The chain's CDR3 is CASSVSGLAETDTQYF. The DNA of the CDR3 is TGTGCCAGCAGCGTGTCAGGACTAGCGGAGACAGATACGCAGTATTTT.

The chain links TRBV9 to TRBJ2-2; TRBD1 matches at 8 bases. This CDR3 is built from 16 residues. With 4 bases clipped from V and 0 bases from J, the junction kept 5 bases outside the gene matches. Germline V CDR1 and CDR2: SGDLS, YYNGEE. The CDR3 sequence is CASSKGQDANTGELFF. The CDR3 DNA sequence: TGTGCCAGCAGCAAGGGACAGGACGCGAACACCGGGGAGCTGTTTTTT.

This clonotype was seen ten or more times. The rearrangement links TRBV9 to TRBJ2-1, with D tentatively TRBD2 (7 bases). CDR3 length equals 16 residues. Trimming removed 4 bases at V and 4 bases at J, with 18 bases between. Germline CDR1 and CDR2: SGDLS and YYNGEE. The CDR3 reads CASSRGGGGTYNEQFF. Written as DNA, the CDR3 is TGTGCCAGCAGCCGAGGGGGGGGCGGGACGTACAATGAGCAGTTCTTC.

This clonotype was seen repeatedly, ten times or more. This chain joins TRBV9 and TRBJ2-1; D may be TRBD1 or TRBD2 (5 bases each). The CDR3 sequence is 15 residues long. The V gene lost 6 bases and the J gene lost 4 bases, with 17 bases spanning the gap. In germline, CDR1 is SGDLS, CDR2 YYNGEE. This CDR3 reads CASTTLGDGYNEQFF. The CDR3 DNA reads TGTGCCAGCACTACGTTGGGGGACGGTTACAATGAGCAGTTCTTC.

This clonotype was recorded at least ten times. J is TRBJ1-4 and V is TRBV9; 8 bases match TRBD1. J lost 10 bases, V lost 5 bases, and 13 bases had no gene match. This CDR3 spans 15 amino acids. Per germline, CDR1 SGDLS and CDR2 YYNGEE. Here the CDR3 DNA reads TGTGCCAGCAGTACAATGACAGGGGAGTCCGGAAAACTGTTTTTT. Translation: CASSTMTGESGKLFF.

This clonotype has a count of ten or more. The chain combines TRBV9 with TRBJ2-6; D gene unclear. CDR3 size: 16 residues. Per the germline V gene, CDR1 is SGDLS and CDR2 is YYNGEE. Trimming pared 2 bases from V and 0 bases from J, leaving 9 bases between. Here the CDR3 reads CASSVQVSSGANVLTF. The CDR3 DNA follows: TGTGCCAGCAGCGTCCAGGTATCCTCTGGGGCCAACGTCCTGACTTTC.

This clonotype has a count of ten or more. J is TRBJ1-2 and V is TRBV9; D is unresolved. Trimming pared 0 bases from V and 0 bases from J, leaving 9 bases between. In germline, CDR1 is SGDLS, CDR2 YYNGEE. This CDR3 has 15 amino acids. CDR3: CASSVAAGSNYGYTF. Here the CDR3 DNA reads TGTGCCAGCAGCGTAGCGGCAGGATCTAACTATGGCTACACCTTC. The full variable domain, completed using reference TRBV9 and TRBJ1-2, is DSGVTQTPKHLITATGQRVTLRCSPRSGDLSVYWYQQSLDQGLQFLIQYYNGEERAKGNILERFSAQQFPDLHSELNLSSLELGDSALYFCASSVAAGSNYGYTFGSGTRLTVV.

This clonotype was detected only a few times. The chain couples TRBV9 to TRBJ1-4; tentatively, D is TRBD1 (6 bases). From germline, CDR1 is SGDLS and CDR2 YYNGEE. This CDR3 contains 18 residues. V was trimmed by 4 bases and J by 0 bases, leaving 19 bases between them. As DNA, the CDR3 is TGTGCCAGCAGCCCCAGACCCCCAGGGGCCACAACTAATGAAAAACTGTTTTTT. Amino acids: CASSPRPPGATTNEKLFF. Using reference TRBV9 and TRBJ1-4 for the parts outside the CDR3, the full variable domain is DSGVTQTPKHLITATGQRVTLRCSPRSGDLSVYWYQQSLDQGLQFLIQYYNGEERAKGNILERFSAQQFPDLHSELNLSSLELGDSALYFCASSPRPPGATTNEKLFFGSGTQLSVL.

Many counts were recorded for this clonotype. The chain uses TRBV9 and TRBJ2-3; D is possibly TRBD2 (5 bases). This CDR3 contains 14 residues. Germline CDR1 and CDR2: SGDLS and YYNGEE. The germline V and J ends were trimmed by 0 bases and 5 bases, with 10 bases remaining between them. CDR3 protein: CASSVESRGDTQYF. For the CDR3, the DNA is TGTGCCAGCAGCGTAGAGAGCCGGGGAGATACGCAGTATTTT.

This clonotype came up many times. V gene TRBV9 combines with J gene TRBJ2-7; D tentatively reads TRBD1 or TRBD2 (5 bases each). Germline V gene lookup returns CDR1 SGDLS and CDR2 YYNGEE. V was cut by 3 bases and J by 0 bases, with 13 bases left in between. This CDR3 is 15 amino acids long. The CDR3 coding sequence is TGTGCCAGCAGCGAGGGACCGCAGAGCTCCTACGAGCAGTACGTC. Translating gives CASSEGPQSSYEQYV.

This clonotype was recorded at least ten times. V is TRBV9 and J is TRBJ2-2; D possibly corresponds to TRBD2 (7 bases). Germline V gene data show CDR1 as SGDLS and CDR2 as YYNGEE. The CDR3 spans 16 residues. Trimming removed 0 bases at V and 6 bases at J, with 15 bases between. The DNA for the CDR3 is TGTGCCAGCAGCGTAGGAGGGGGGGCACCCCCCGGGGAGCTGTTTTTT. This sequence encodes CASSVGGGAPPGELFF.

This clonotype was counted many times. The V and J genes are TRBV9 and TRBJ2-5, with D perhaps TRBD2 (5 bases). The ends were cut back, 0 bases at V and 5 bases at J, with 11 bases in the middle. The CDR3 totals 14 residues. The germline V gene encodes CDR1 SGDLS and CDR2 YYNGEE. In DNA, the CDR3 is TGTGCCAGCAGCGTAGCGAGCGGCGGGGAGACCCAGTACTTC. This sequence encodes CASSVASGGETQYF.

This clonotype was picked up many times. This chain joins TRBV9 and TRBJ2-3; possibly TRBD1 for D (5 bases). This CDR3 spans 17 amino acids. The ends were cut back, 4 bases at V and 4 bases at J, with 22 bases in the middle. The germline V gene has CDR1 SGDLS and CDR2 YYNGEE. This CDR3 is CASSPRGHAGRPDTQYF. The DNA of the CDR3 is TGTGCCAGCAGCCCCCGCGGACACGCTGGTCGCCCAGATACGCAGTATTTT.